Listed here are 20 T cell receptor beta chains from one sample, sequenced in a study of blood T cell repertoires in COVID-19. The data were produced by immunoSEQ multiplex PCR, yet TCRdb's version contains in-frame clones alone and is incomplete. The repertoire consists of about 55,000 clones, with around 90% occurring once and the leading ten covering 13% to 15%. The sample comprised peripheral blood. The source of these receptors is a human donor with active COVID-19. The donor label of this sample is uncertain.

The gene calls are TRBV9 and TRBJ1-2; 9 bases fit TRBD1. The V gene's germline CDR1 is SGDLS and CDR2 YYNGEE. Trimming at V came to 5 bases and at J to 7 bases, leaving 9 bases not matched to a gene. CDR3 length: 14 amino acids. The CDR3 sequence is CASRKQGAPVGYTF. Written as DNA, the CDR3 is TGTGCCAGCAGAAAACAGGGGGCGCCGGTTGGCTACACCTTC.

The V and J genes are TRBV19 and TRBJ2-5, with TRBD1 matching 9 bases. There are 15 residues in the CDR3. V lost 4 bases, J lost 2 bases, and 5 bases stayed unmatched. Looked up from germline, CDR1 is LNHDA and CDR2 is SQIVND (reference sequence). The CDR3 protein is CASSTYRGPQETQYF. The CDR3, as DNA: TGTGCCAGTAGTACCTACAGGGGGCCACAAGAGACCCAGTACTTC.

J is TRBJ2-7 and V is TRBV19, with 9 nucleotides matching TRBD1. With V trimmed by 1 base and J by 4 bases, 5 bases remained unmatched. CDR1 LNHDA and CDR2 SQIVND come from the germline V gene (reference sequence). The CDR3 is made up of 15 amino acids. The CDR3 spells CASSIVGQGTYEQYF. The CDR3 DNA sequence: TGTGCCAGTAGTATAGTTGGACAGGGGACATACGAGCAGTACTTC.

The V gene is TRBV10-3, the J gene TRBJ2-7, with D unclear. The germline V gene has CDR1 ENHRY and CDR2 SYGVKD. The CDR3 contains 13 residues. Trimming removed 0 bases at V and 4 bases at J, with 7 bases between. This CDR3 reads CAISESRQYEQYF. The CDR3 coding sequence is TGTGCCATCAGTGAGTCGAGGCAGTACGAGCAGTACTTC.

This chain connects TRBV7-9 to TRBJ1-2; weak D call: TRBD1 (6 bases). The ends were cut back, 5 bases at V and 4 bases at J, with 14 bases in the middle. This CDR3 spans 14 amino acids. From germline, CDR1 is SEHNR and CDR2 FQNEAQ (reference sequence). The CDR3 reads CASSLGGQVYGYTF. Written as DNA, the CDR3 is TGTGCCAGCAGCCTTGGGGGACAAGTCTATGGCTACACCTTC.

This chain connects TRBV7-2 to TRBJ2-3; 9 nucleotides align to TRBD2. After removal of 5 bases from V and 6 bases from J, the junction contained 12 bases not matched to a gene. The CDR3 is 16 amino acids. CDR1 and CDR2 (germline): SGHTA, FQGNSA. The CDR3, as DNA: TGTGCCAGCAGCCCGATAGCGGGGGCGTTGCCGGATACGCAGTATTTT. This encodes CASSPIAGALPDTQYF.

The chain joins TRBV7-3 to TRBJ2-1; perhaps TRBD2 as D (5 bases). The V gene's germline CDR1 is SGHTA and CDR2 FQGTGA. V lost 6 bases, J lost 10 bases, and 10 bases lay in between. The CDR3 sequence is 11 residues long. DNA of the CDR3: TGTGCCAGCAGTGAGGGCCTAGAGCAGTTCTTC. It translates to CASSEGLEQFF.

J is TRBJ2-2 and V is TRBV11-3; possible D gene TRBD1, 5 bases. Trimming left V 4 bases short and J 2 bases short, with 11 bases between. The length of the CDR3 is 15 residues. Germline V lookup: CDR1 SGHNT, CDR2 YENEEA. The CDR3 sequence is CASSSWGLNTGELFF. DNA for the CDR3: TGTGCCAGCAGCTCTTGGGGCCTAAACACCGGGGAGCTGTTTTTT. The full variable domain, its missing parts supplied by reference TRBV11-3 and TRBJ2-2, is EAGVVQSPRYKIIEKKQPVAFWCNPISGHNTLYWYLQNLGQGPELLIRYENEEAVDDSQLPKDRFSAERLKGVDSTLKIQPAELGDSAVYLCASSSWGLNTGELFFGEGSRLTVL.

V usage is TRBV7-2 and J usage is TRBJ2-3; D might be TRBD2 (5 bases). Trimming removed 7 bases at V and 5 bases at J, with 19 bases between. This CDR3 is built from 15 residues. Germline V CDR1 and CDR2: SGHTA, FQGNSA. CDR3 sequence: CASTLRRISVDTQYF. The CDR3 DNA is TGTGCCAGCACCCTTAGGAGGATTAGCGTAGATACGCAGTATTTT.

The rearrangement uses TRBV5-6 and TRBJ2-7, with 7 positions matching TRBD2. CDR3 size: 14 residues. V shed 2 bases and J 3 bases; nucleotides not matched to a gene: 5. CDR1 and CDR2 from the germline V gene are SGHDT and YYEEEE. DNA for the CDR3: TGTGCCAGCAGCTTCGGGACTACCAACTACGAGCAGTACTTC. Translated, it gives CASSFGTTNYEQYF.

The V call is TRBV6-5, the J call TRBJ1-1, with unresolved D. Germline V gives CDR1 MNHEY, CDR2 SVGAGI. The CDR3 loop spans 13 amino acids. V shed 8 bases and J shed 8 bases, with 18 bases lying between them. CDR3 loop: CASDNRRAAEAFF. CDR3 in DNA: TGTGCCAGCGACAACCGGAGGGCCGCCGAAGCTTTCTTT.

The genes are TRBV18 and TRBJ2-7, with TRBD1 identical over 7 bases. This CDR3 comprises 12 residues. Germline values: CDR1 KGHSH, CDR2 LQKENI. V lost 3 bases and J lost 6; bases outside the gene matches: 2. In DNA, the CDR3 is TGTGCCAGCTCACCGACAGGGTCCGAGCAGTACGTC. Residues: CASSPTGSEQYV.

The rearrangement links TRBV9 to TRBJ2-6, with D perhaps TRBD1 (6 bases). The CDR3 is 20 amino acids. Germline V CDR1 and CDR2: SGDLS, YYNGEE. Trimming took off 4 bases at V and 0 bases at J, with 23 bases between the two ends. CDR3 protein: CASSLGGYSTGYSGANVLTF. The DNA for the CDR3 is TGTGCCAGCAGCCTAGGGGGATATTCGACAGGCTACTCTGGGGCCAACGTCCTGACTTTC.

The chain recombines TRBV6-2 or TRBV6-3 with TRBJ2-1; weak D call: TRBD1 (5 bases). Trimming took off 2 bases at V and 0 bases at J, with 14 bases between the two ends. The CDR3 has 17 residues. Germline assignment: CDR1 MNHEY and CDR2 SVGEGT. For the CDR3, the DNA is TGTGCCAGCAGTTACACCAGGGCTCTTAGCTCCTACAATGAGCAGTTCTTC. Amino acids: CASSYTRALSSYNEQFF.

The chain carries TRBV9 and TRBJ1-2; D gene uncertain. This CDR3 has 16 residues. V was cut by 4 bases and J by 1 base, with 17 bases left in between. Germline CDR1 reads SGDLS; CDR2 reads YYNGEE. Here the CDR3 DNA reads TGTGCCAGCAGCCCCCCGGGGTTCTACCTTAACTATGGCTACACCTTC. Translation: CASSPPGFYLNYGYTF.

A few counts support this clone. The chain links TRBV29-1 to TRBJ2-1, with 11 positions matching TRBD2. The CDR3 extends over 17 amino acids. Germline values: CDR1 SQVTM, CDR2 ANQGSEA. The CDR3 reads CSSGAAVGTSGASEQFF. In nucleotides, the CDR3 is TGCAGTAGCGGGGCAGCCGTGGGGACTAGCGGTGCCTCTGAGCAGTTCTTC.

This clone has more than one count but fewer than ten. V and J are TRBV6-6 and TRBJ2-7; D is perhaps TRBD1 (6 bases). V lost 6 bases to trimming and J lost 4 bases, with 22 bases between them. Germline CDR1 reads MNHNY; CDR2 reads SVGAGI (reference sequence). This CDR3 is built from 16 residues. CDR3 in amino acids: CASSPFRGAGEYEQYF. The CDR3 DNA is TGTGCCAGCAGCCCATTTAGGGGAGCAGGGGAGTACGAGCAGTACTTC.

For the CDR3, the DNA is TGCAGTGCTAGTTTCAGAAATCAGCCCCAGCATTTT. Translated, it gives CSASFRNQPQHF. The chain has TRBV20-1 and TRBJ1-5, with D unclear. The CDR3 is 12 residues long. V was cut by 3 bases and J by 4 bases, with 7 bases left in between. Per the germline V gene, CDR1 is DFQATT and CDR2 is SNEGSKA (reference sequence).

V usage is TRBV9 and J usage is TRBJ2-3; D is unclear. Trimming stripped 3 bases from V and 0 bases from J, with 8 bases between. This CDR3 spans 14 amino acids. Looked up from germline, CDR1 is SGDLS and CDR2 is YYNGEE. The CDR3 region is CASSDGSSTDTQYF. CDR3 DNA sequence: TGTGCCAGCAGCGACGGGTCTAGCACAGATACGCAGTATTTT.

V and J are TRBV7-9 and TRBJ1-1; 10 nucleotides line up with TRBD1. V lost 5 bases, J lost 5 bases, and 11 bases stayed unmatched. The CDR3 totals 16 residues. Germline CDR1 reads SEHNR; CDR2 reads FQNEAQ (reference sequence). This CDR3 is CASSPPTGGGETEAFF. CDR3 DNA sequence: TGTGCCAGCAGCCCCCCGACAGGGGGCGGAGAGACTGAAGCTTTCTTT. The full variable domain, in which reference TRBV7-9 and TRBJ1-1 provide the parts outside the CDR3, is DTGVSQNPRHKITKRGQNVTFRCDPISEHNRLYWYRQTLGQGPEFLTYFQNEAQLEKSRLLSDRFSAERPKGSFSTLEIQRTEQGDSAMYLCASSPPTGGGETEAFFGQGTRLTVV.